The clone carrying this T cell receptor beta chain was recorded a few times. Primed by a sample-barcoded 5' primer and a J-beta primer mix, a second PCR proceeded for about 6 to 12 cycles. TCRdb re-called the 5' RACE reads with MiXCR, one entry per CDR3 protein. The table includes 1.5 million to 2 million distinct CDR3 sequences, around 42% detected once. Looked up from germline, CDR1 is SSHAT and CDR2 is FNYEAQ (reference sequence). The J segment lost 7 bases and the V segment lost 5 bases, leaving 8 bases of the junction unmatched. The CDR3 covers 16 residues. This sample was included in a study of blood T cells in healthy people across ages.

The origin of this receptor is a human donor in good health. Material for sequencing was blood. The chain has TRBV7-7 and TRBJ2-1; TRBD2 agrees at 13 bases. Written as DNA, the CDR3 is TGTGCCAGCAGCCGATCGCCGGGACTAGCGGGAAATGAGCAGTTCTTC. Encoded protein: CASSRSPGLAGNEQFF. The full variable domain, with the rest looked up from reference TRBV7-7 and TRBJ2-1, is GAGVSQSPRYKVTKRGQDVTLRCDPISSHATLYWYQQALGQGPEFLTYFNYEAQPDKSGLPSDRFSAERPEGSISTLTIQRTEQRDSAMYRCASSRSPGLAGNEQFFGPGTRLTVL.